This entry is about one T cell receptor beta chain. Its antigen is not yet known. Base-call qualities are not available, and no considerably larger clone is one nucleotide away. TCRbeta CDR3 regions were amplified from genomic DNA by means of the immunoSEQ Assay, a bias-controlled multiplex PCR. From the authors' description of their analysis: The number of nucleated cells in each sample was estimated by amplification of reference gene primers within the assay. To quantify the absolute abundance of each unique TCRbeta CDR3 rearrangement, sequence reads were collapsed and filtered. For each sample, productive Simpson clonality was calculated as the square root of Simpson's diversity index across productive rearrangements. This immuneACCESS table, as held by TCRdb, lists in-frame sequences with V and J called but not all clones. Of the missing ones, under half trace to an unresolved V gene in checked studies; the others have no known cause. Clonal size and the V and J genes are those of that table, whereas D and trimming came from the DNA. The sample table records about 77,000 clones; less than 85% of these occur just once. Around 5.2% of the sample belongs to the ten largest clones.

These data are taken from a study of blood T cell repertoires in COVID-19 (dated by TCRdb to 2018 to 2021). About the study as a whole: Samples covering the acute and convalescent phases of COVID-19 were provided by collaborators in the United States, Italy and Spain. The material from the prospective study consisted of cDNA or gDNA derived from T cells, B-cell-depleted T cells, or PBMCs. Subjects who had been exposed to COVID-19, were actively infected with it, or had recovered from it provided the deeply sampled blood TCRbeta repertoires that made up the dataset. The repertoires were released in a freely available public database meant as a resource for research on the immune response to SARS-CoV-2. The samples were drawn from two sources: the first 160 participants of the ongoing ImmuneRACE study, and 1,000 to 1,500 subjects contributed by 6 global collaborators. Sample metadata almost always included a de-identified subject ID, COVID-19 status, age in years and sex. Where HLA class I and class II types were available, the types were taken from metadata supplied by the sample provider, not from assay-based typing. The investigation overall reported the following: The quantity of clinical and demographic metadata differed by source and by participant and was supplied without curation.

The cysteine opens and the phenylalanine closes a CDR3 of 18 amino acids. Only CDR3 DNA is held: 54 bases, read in frame from base 1. Via the germline V gene, CDR1 is SGHRS and CDR2 YFSETQ. V ends up 6 bases short and J 1 base short, with an unmatched junction base count of 17. Whole blood was collected in K2EDTA tubes by collaborating institutions according to the institutions' own protocols. Collaborator samples were shipped for TCRbeta analysis as frozen whole blood, isolated PBMCs, or DNA extracted from either sample type. The sequence was obtained from a woman in her seventies with acute or convalescent COVID-19. Recombination linked TRBV5-1 to TRBJ1-2; 8 middle bases align to TRBD1. Sequencing input: peripheral blood. The nucleotides are TGCGCCAGCACCGACAACCCGGACAGGGAATTCTTTAACTATGGCTACACCTTC. It is translated as CASTDNPDREFFNYGYTF.